The 28 T cell receptor beta chains given below trace back to one sample, sequenced in a study of monozygotic twins with inflammatory bowel disease. After re-calling the 5' RACE reads, TCRdb lists one entry per CDR3 protein, DNA absent. The repertoire table contains about 380,000 distinct CDR3 sequences. What was sequenced was blood. These receptors all stem from a human donor with ulcerative colitis or Crohn's disease, or a healthy co-twin of an affected twin (not recorded which).

The chain is built from TRBV25-1 and TRBJ1-2. The CDR3 contains 15 residues. Germline CDR1 is MGHDK and CDR2 is SYGVNS. The CDR3 sequence is CASSERWQANYGYTF.

The chain recombines TRBV15 with TRBJ2-7; the D gene TCRdb calls, TRBD1, cannot be checked with no DNA. From germline, CDR1 is LNHNV and CDR2 YYDKDF (reference sequence). The CDR3 is made up of 14 amino acids. The CDR3 is CATSRGRGGYEQYF.

The gene calls are TRBV4-3 and TRBJ1-1. CDR1 is LGHNA, CDR2 YSLEER, per germline. The CDR3 length is 15 residues. The CDR3 spells CASSQDRGWNTEAFF.

This chain uses TRBV12-3 or TRBV12-4 with TRBJ1-2; TCRdb's D call of TRBD1 is untestable without DNA. This CDR3 has 15 residues. CDR3 residues: CASSLANRANYGYTF.

This CDR3 reads CASSYSAGAGETQYF. This chain connects TRBV25-1 to TRBJ2-5; TCRdb's D call, TRBD1, is unchecked because there is no DNA. This CDR3 region has 15 residues. Germline CDR1 MGHDK, CDR2 SYGVNS.

The rearrangement joins TRBV20-1 to TRBJ1-4; as DNA is missing, the TRBD1 call by TCRdb cannot be tested. This CDR3 contains 15 residues. Germline V lookup: CDR1 DFQATT, CDR2 SNEGSKA (reference sequence). The CDR3 sequence is CSARTTGNEVEKLFF.

The chain links TRBV5-5 to TRBJ1-3; there is no DNA to check the TCRdb D call of TRBD1. Germline CDR1 and CDR2: SGHKS and YYEKEE (reference sequence). CDR3 size: 16 residues. The CDR3 spells CASSLLYPGTGNTIYF.

The CDR3 loop is CASTPVTSGGANEQFF. V usage is TRBV3-1 and J usage is TRBJ2-1; TCRdb selects TRBD2, and the lack of DNA leaves this call unchecked. The CDR3 has 16 amino acids. CDR1 LGHDT and CDR2 YNNKEL come from the germline V gene (reference sequence).

The genes are TRBV5-6 and TRBJ1-4; no DNA is available, so the TRBD1 call from TCRdb remains unchecked. The CDR3 is made up of 14 amino acids. CDR1 SGHDT and CDR2 YYEEEE come from the germline V gene. CDR3 loop: CASSLNPRGEKLFF.

The chain joins TRBV19 to TRBJ2-7; the TCRdb D gene call, TRBD1, has no DNA to confirm it. The germline V gene encodes CDR1 LNHDA and CDR2 SQIVND (reference sequence). The CDR3 loop spans 12 amino acids. CDR3 in amino acids: CASSSREYEQYF.

The gene calls are TRBV20-1 and TRBJ2-7; TCRdb lists TRBD1, though no DNA is available to test this call. The CDR3 sequence is 12 residues long. CDR1 is DFQATT, CDR2 SNEGSKA, per germline (reference sequence). CDR3 region: CSARDRGYEQYF.

J is TRBJ2-3 and V is TRBV27; the D call of TRBD1 rests on TCRdb alone, since no DNA is present to check it. CDR3 size: 15 residues. Per germline, CDR1 MNHEY and CDR2 SMNVEV (reference sequence). This chain's CDR3 is CASSPLSAGTDTQYF.

The chain carries TRBV20-1 and TRBJ2-7; lacking DNA, the TRBD1 call made by TCRdb goes unchecked. Germline V gene data show CDR1 as DFQATT and CDR2 as SNEGSKA (reference sequence). This CDR3 spans 14 amino acids. The chain's CDR3 is CSARDRALRYEQYF.

V usage is TRBV4-1 and J usage is TRBJ2-7; TCRdb returns TRBD1, unconfirmable since there is no DNA. This CDR3 spans 17 amino acids. Per the germline V gene, CDR1 is MGHRA and CDR2 is YSYEKL. CDR3 in amino acids: CASSQDARQGIVYEQYF.

The chain combines TRBV9 with TRBJ2-7; TCRdb outputs TRBD1, but without DNA this stays unchecked. Germline lookup yields CDR1 SGDLS and CDR2 YYNGEE. The CDR3 is 15 amino acids. The CDR3 region is CASSVAPDRVYEQYF.

This chain links TRBV20-1 with TRBJ2-6. Germline V gene sequence: CDR1 DFQATT, CDR2 SNEGSKA (reference sequence). The CDR3 is made up of 12 amino acids. CDR3 amino acids: CSARHSANVLTF.

J is TRBJ2-3 and V is TRBV4-2; the D gene TCRdb calls, TRBD2, cannot be checked with no DNA. Germline V CDR1 and CDR2: LGHNA, YNFKEQ. The CDR3 is 15 residues long. This CDR3 reads CASSGRGPSTDTQYF.

The chain joins TRBV30 to TRBJ2-3. Per the germline V gene, CDR1 is GTSNPN and CDR2 is SVGIG (reference sequence). CDR3 length: 14 residues. The CDR3 reads CAWRMAGGTDTQYF.

This chain connects TRBV11-2 to TRBJ2-3; TCRdb names TRBD1, which stays unverified in the absence of DNA. The CDR3 consists of 16 residues. The germline V gene encodes CDR1 SGHAT and CDR2 FQNNGV. CDR3 amino acids: CASSPAQGGTWDTQYF.

The V call is TRBV24-1, the J call TRBJ2-2; without DNA, the TCRdb call of TRBD1 cannot be checked. Germline CDR1 KGHDR, CDR2 SFDVKD. CDR3 length: 16 amino acids. The CDR3 protein is CATSDPGQAGDGELFF.

The CDR3 loop is CASSTRHRESYEQYF. The chain recombines TRBV7-9 with TRBJ2-7; the TCRdb D gene call, TRBD1, has no DNA to confirm it. This CDR3 is built from 15 residues. The germline gives CDR1 SEHNR, CDR2 FQNEAQ (reference sequence).

The chain's CDR3 is CASSQSAGGASYEQYF. The J gene is TRBJ2-7, the V gene TRBV4-2; as DNA is missing, the TRBD2 call by TCRdb cannot be tested. Per the germline V gene, CDR1 is LGHNA and CDR2 is YNFKEQ. There are 16 residues in the CDR3.

The gene calls are TRBV15 and TRBJ2-7. Germline V CDR1 and CDR2: LNHNV, YYDKDF (reference sequence). The CDR3 consists of 15 residues. CDR3: CATSRDLGSSYEQYF.

The chain is built from TRBV7-9 and TRBJ2-7; the TCRdb call, TRBD1, lacks DNA for checking. This CDR3 has 13 amino acids. Germline CDR1 and CDR2: SEHNR and FQNEAQ (reference sequence). The CDR3 loop reads CAYKSGDRGEQYF.

This rearrangement joins TRBV12-3 or TRBV12-4 to TRBJ1-1; with no DNA, the TCRdb D assignment of TRBD1 cannot be verified. This CDR3 is 14 amino acids long. CDR3 sequence reads: CASSFTGLSTEAFF.

The chain employs TRBV7-9 and TRBJ2-4; lacking DNA, the TRBD1 call made by TCRdb goes unchecked. Germline lookup yields CDR1 SEHNR and CDR2 FQNEAQ (reference sequence). This CDR3 contains 16 residues. CDR3: CAGGTGGLGTKNIQYF.

The gene calls are TRBV12-3 or TRBV12-4 and TRBJ2-7; TCRdb lists TRBD1, though no DNA is available to test this call. The CDR3 totals 14 residues. The CDR3 region is CASSSPGTKNEQYF.

The chain uses TRBV5-6 and TRBJ2-5; the D call from TCRdb, TRBD1, cannot be confirmed without DNA. The CDR3 spans 15 residues. Germline V gene lookup returns CDR1 SGHDT and CDR2 YYEEEE. CDR3: CASSLETGVWETQYF.